Reported below is one TCR beta chain. Sequencing was designed to attain a depth spanning 1 in 200,000 to 1 in 1 million T cells. Clones were read by immunoSEQ multiplex PCR, and TCRdb kept only the in-frame ones, dropping some. The sample includes some 93,000 clones, around four fifths of them seen just once. The sample comes from a study of cytotoxic CD8 clonotypes in ibrutinib-treated CLL. Study-level information: On average, each sample had roughly 250,000 productive templates and 100,000 or so productive rearrangements.

Sequencing was performed on PBMCs, taken after 12 months of ibrutinib treatment. This TCR derives from a human donor with chronic lymphocytic leukemia.

CDR3 sequence: CASSWTPGTLTGELFF. CDR3 in DNA: TGTGCCAGCAGCTGGACTCCCGGGACACTCACCGGGGAGCTGTTTTTT. The rearrangement joins TRBV5-8 to TRBJ2-2; TRBD1 is a possible D gene (6 bases). The V end was cut by 3 bases, the J end by 4 bases, with 16 bases between. The length of the CDR3 is 16 residues. In germline, CDR1 is SGHTS, CDR2 YDEGEE.